The 6 T cell receptor beta chains presented below share a single source sample, sequenced in a study of T cells in tumors after PD-1 blockade. The data were produced by immunoSEQ multiplex PCR, yet TCRdb's version contains in-frame clones alone and is incomplete. The sample contains about 35,000 clones, 78% of which appear only once. Sequenced here: PBMCs, sampled before anti-PD-1 treatment. Every receptor here comes from a human donor with basal cell carcinoma.

This clone has a single count. V and J are TRBV6-2 or TRBV6-3 and TRBJ1-1, with TRBD1 identical over 7 bases. Germline V gives CDR1 MNHEY, CDR2 SVGEGT. This CDR3 has 15 residues. V dropped 2 bases and J dropped 0; count of bases not matched to a gene: 3. This chain's CDR3 is CASSYGGGMNTEAFF. In DNA, the CDR3 is TGTGCCAGCAGTTACGGAGGGGGCATGAACACTGAAGCTTTCTTT.

The rearrangement uses TRBV15 and TRBJ1-4, with D hard to call. The germline V gene encodes CDR1 LNHNV and CDR2 YYDKDF (reference sequence). There are 14 residues in the CDR3. Deletions cut 0 bases from V and 3 bases from J, with 5 bases between. CDR3 nucleotides: TGTGCCACCAGCAGAGATAGGGCTAATGAAAAACTGTTTTTT. It encodes CATSRDRANEKLFF.

V usage is TRBV6-4 and J usage is TRBJ1-2; tentatively, D is TRBD1 (6 bases). The CDR3 length is 15 residues. Germline CDR1 MRHNA, CDR2 SNTAGT. With 3 bases removed from V and 4 bases from J, the gap between germline ends came to 15 bases. The CDR3 DNA is TGTGCCAGCAGTGAATTAGGGGGTTACGGCTATGGCTACACCTTC. Amino acids: CASSELGGYGYGYTF.

The chain has TRBV6-2 or TRBV6-3 and TRBJ1-1; no clear D. V was shortened by 6 bases and J by 5 bases, with 16 bases between the two germline ends. CDR1 and CDR2 from the germline V gene are MNHEY and SVGEGT. This CDR3 region has 14 residues. The CDR3 nucleotides are TGTGCCAGCAGCCGAGAGGTCCCGGGGACTGAAGCTTTCTTT. Amino acid sequence: CASSREVPGTEAFF.

This rearrangement joins TRBV14 to TRBJ1-2; a weak D match, TRBD1 (6 bases). Germline values: CDR1 SGHDN, CDR2 FVKESK. Deletions cut 5 bases from V and 3 bases from J, with 10 bases between. This CDR3 region has 13 residues. The CDR3 bases are TGTGCCAGCAGCTCACAGGGATACTATGGCTACACCTTC. It encodes CASSSQGYYGYTF.

This clone was counted between two and nine times. The gene calls are TRBV9 and TRBJ1-2; no clear D. Germline V CDR1 and CDR2: SGDLS, YYNGEE. This CDR3 spans 13 amino acids. The V and J ends lost 0 bases and 1 base respectively, with 4 bases between them. CDR3 residues: CASSVGDNYGYTF. Written as DNA, the CDR3 is TGTGCCAGCAGCGTAGGAGATAACTATGGCTACACCTTC.